This passage covers 30 T cell receptor beta chains from one sample sequenced in a study of blood T cell repertoires in COVID-19 (dated by TCRdb to the early 2020s). Libraries were built with the immunoSEQ multiplex PCR assay. In TCRdb, the immuneACCESS table is reduced to in-frame sequences with V and J assigned. These tables do not hold every clone; where another copy was compared, an unresolved V gene accounts for under half, and the others remain unexplained. The sample contains approximately 170,000 clones, roughly four fifths of them found a single time. The top ten hold 2.5% to 3% of the sample. The sample consisted of peripheral blood. These receptors were taken from a woman of 80 years or more with COVID-19, enrolled during active disease.

The V call is TRBV19, the J call TRBJ1-2, with a possible D match to TRBD1 (6 bases). The CDR3 extends over 15 amino acids. From germline, CDR1 is LNHDA and CDR2 SQIVND (reference sequence). V was pared by 5 bases and J by 1 base, with 14 bases between. The CDR3 DNA sequence: TGTGCCAGTAGTCATATACAGGGAAATAACTATGGCTACACCTTC. This encodes CASSHIQGNNYGYTF.

CDR3 loop: CASSVLAGSGETQYF. The CDR3 region has the DNA TGCGCCAGCTCGGTACTAGCGGGATCGGGAGAGACCCAGTACTTC. V usage is TRBV5-1 and J usage is TRBJ2-5; TRBD2 aligns across 10 bases. J lost 4 bases, V lost 7 bases, and 10 bases had no gene match. CDR1 and CDR2 (germline): SGHRS, YFSETQ. The CDR3 has 15 amino acids. Filled out from reference TRBV5-1 and TRBJ2-5, the complete variable domain reads KAGVTQTPRYLIKTRGQQVTLSCSPISGHRSVSWYQQTPGQGLQFLFEYFSETQRNKGNFPGRFSGRQFSNSRSEMNVSTLELGDSALYLCASSVLAGSGETQYFGPGTRLLVL.

The chain has TRBV12-3 or TRBV12-4 and TRBJ1-2; D is ambiguous. The CDR3 sequence is 13 residues long. Trimming took 0 bases from V and 8 from J, leaving 10 bases between them. CDR3 bases: TGTGCCAGCAGTTTAGCGGCGGTACGAGGCTACACCTTC. It yields the protein CASSLAAVRGYTF.

Only a few counts were recorded for this clone. The V call is TRBV2, the J call TRBJ1-1; 7 nucleotides agree with TRBD1. Per germline, CDR1 SNHLY and CDR2 FYNNEI. The V and J ends lost 5 bases and 5 bases, in that order; junction bases with no gene match: 5. The CDR3 is 13 amino acids. CDR3 protein: CASSQGVRTEAFF. The CDR3 DNA reads TGTGCCAGCAGTCAGGGGGTGAGGACTGAAGCTTTCTTT. The whole variable domain, filled in from reference TRBV2 and TRBJ1-1, reads EPEVTQTPSHQVTQMGQEVILRCVPISNHLYFYWYRQILGQKVEFLVSFYNNEISEKSEIFDDQFSVERPDGSNFTLKIRSTKLEDSAMYFCASSQGVRTEAFFGQGTRLTVV.

This clone was detected only a few times. The chain couples TRBV18 to TRBJ2-7; 7 nucleotides align to TRBD2. Unmatched junction bases numbered 9, after V lost 2 bases and J lost 2 bases. The CDR3 is 16 amino acids. Germline V gene lookup returns CDR1 KGHSH and CDR2 LQKENI. The CDR3 region has the DNA TGTGCCAGCTCACCAGGGCTAGCGGCCGGGGCCTACGAGCAGTACTTC. Amino acid sequence: CASSPGLAAGAYEQYF.

The chain links TRBV18 to TRBJ1-6; D gene ambiguous. This CDR3 is built from 12 residues. In germline, CDR1 is KGHSH, CDR2 LQKENI. Deletions cut 2 bases from V and 8 bases from J, with 4 bases between. Written as DNA, the CDR3 is TGTGCCAGCTCACCAAGAGATTCACCCCTCCACTTT. The encoded protein is CASSPRDSPLHF.

V usage is TRBV5-1 and J usage is TRBJ1-2; D not resolved. CDR3 length: 14 residues. Trimming cost V 1 base and J 7 bases, with 14 bases left between them. The germline V gene encodes CDR1 SGHRS and CDR2 YFSETQ. CDR3 coding DNA: TGCGCCAGCAGCTTGAGGTTGGCGGCGGGTGGCTACACCTTC. It translates to CASSLRLAAGGYTF.

The chain carries TRBV10-3 and TRBJ2-5, with a possible D match to TRBD2 (6 bases). The CDR3 has 12 residues. V lost 4 bases and J lost 7, with 10 bases in between. The germline CDR1 and CDR2 sequences are ENHRY and SYGVKD. CDR3: CAISVEGVTQYF. In DNA form, the CDR3 reads TGTGCCATCAGTGTGGAGGGCGTGACCCAGTACTTC.

V usage is TRBV5-1 and J usage is TRBJ2-7, with D possibly TRBD2 on 5 matching bases. Germline V gene data show CDR1 as SGHRS and CDR2 as YFSETQ. The CDR3 has 15 amino acids. The V end lost 0 bases, the J end lost 4 bases, and 14 bases lay between the germline ends. CDR3 nucleotides: TGCGCCAGCAGCTTGGTTCGGGGTCAAGAATACGAGCAGTACTTC. Translated: CASSLVRGQEYEQYF.

A few counts support this clone. The chain's CDR3 is CASSLRTGVNYGYTF. For the CDR3, the DNA is TGCGCCAGCAGCTTAAGGACAGGAGTTAACTATGGCTACACCTTC. The rearrangement links TRBV5-1 to TRBJ1-2; the match to TRBD1 covers 7 bases. Unmatched junction bases numbered 5, after V lost 2 bases and J lost 1 base. CDR1 is SGHRS and CDR2 is YFSETQ in the germline V gene. The CDR3 consists of 15 residues.

With regard to this clone: The same CDR3 also results from other DNA sequences found in this sample. The chain couples TRBV3-1 (or the pseudogene TRBV3-2) to TRBJ1-3; D gene uncertain. Germline V CDR1 and CDR2: LGHDT, YNNKEL (reference sequence). The CDR3 covers 12 residues. V lost 4 bases and J lost 4, with 5 bases in between. The CDR3 loop is CASSPQGNTIYF. The CDR3 DNA is TGTGCCAGCAGCCCCCAAGGAAACACCATATATTTT.

The rearrangement uses TRBV6-1 and TRBJ2-7; D remains unclear. The germline V and J ends were trimmed by 0 bases and 9 bases, with 12 bases remaining between them. Germline V gene lookup returns CDR1 MNHNS and CDR2 SASEGT. The CDR3 is made up of 13 amino acids. The CDR3 loop reads CASSEALGYWQYF. CDR3 coding DNA: TGTGCCAGCAGTGAAGCGCTCGGGTATTGGCAGTACTTC.

The rearrangement links TRBV11-3 to TRBJ2-2, with a possible D match to TRBD1 (6 bases). CDR1 SGHNT and CDR2 YENEEA come from the germline V gene. CDR3 length: 16 amino acids. V lost 4 bases and J lost 10, with 22 bases in between. CDR3 protein: CASSSGVKVELEELFF. Written as DNA, the CDR3 is TGTGCCAGCAGCTCAGGGGTTAAAGTTGAACTGGAGGAGCTGTTTTTT.

The chain has TRBV18 and TRBJ1-2; D possibly corresponds to TRBD1 (5 bases). Germline loops: CDR1 KGHSH, CDR2 LQKENI. The ends were cut back, 6 bases at V and 6 bases at J, with 17 bases in the middle. The CDR3 has 14 amino acids. The CDR3 here is CASSPIQGMDGYTF. The CDR3 nucleotides read TGTGCCAGCTCGCCTATCCAGGGTATGGATGGCTACACCTTC.

The chain links TRBV7-2 to TRBJ1-6; no reliable D call. Per the germline V gene, CDR1 is SGHTA and CDR2 is FQGNSA. V lost 5 bases and J 13 bases, leaving 15 bases between the germline ends. This CDR3 region has 13 residues. The CDR3: CASSTNSALPLHF. CDR3 DNA sequence: TGTGCCAGCAGCACCAACTCCGCCTTGCCCCTCCACTTT.

This clone was counted a few times. V is TRBV7-6 and J is TRBJ2-7; possible D gene TRBD1, 6 bases. CDR1 and CDR2 from the germline V gene are SGHVS and FNYEAQ. Trimming removed 4 bases from V and 3 bases from J, with 16 bases in between. The CDR3 contains 15 residues. This chain's CDR3 is CASSYGTSFDYEQYF. CDR3 sequence (DNA): TGTGCCAGCAGCTACGGGACATCCTTCGACTACGAGCAGTACTTC.

CDR3 sequence reads: CASSPTGGNNEQFF. The CDR3 DNA is TGTGCCAGTTCCCCGACAGGGGGAAACAATGAGCAGTTCTTC. This rearrangement joins TRBV19 to TRBJ2-1; TRBD1 aligns across 9 bases. V lost 8 bases, J lost 5 bases, and 7 bases stayed unmatched. This CDR3 comprises 14 residues. The germline CDR1 and CDR2 sequences are LNHDA and SQIVND (reference sequence).

This sequence joins TRBV5-5 and TRBJ2-7, with D possibly matching TRBD1 (6 bases). Germline values: CDR1 SGHKS, CDR2 YYEKEE (reference sequence). Trimming stripped 1 base from V and 2 bases from J, with 7 bases between. The CDR3 is made up of 13 amino acids. The CDR3: CASSLPGAYEQYF. The CDR3 DNA reads as TGTGCCAGCAGCTTGCCAGGGGCCTACGAGCAGTACTTC.

The J gene is TRBJ1-2, the V gene TRBV6-8; possibly TRBD1 for D (6 bases). This CDR3 is built from 15 residues. Per the germline V gene, CDR1 is MNHGY and CDR2 is SAAAGT. Trimming cost V 9 bases and J 2 bases, with 19 bases left between them. The CDR3 sequence: CARSHYRARNYGYTF. The CDR3 region has the DNA TGTGCCAGATCCCATTACAGGGCTAGAAACTATGGCTACACCTTC.

The V gene is TRBV7-7, the J gene TRBJ2-5; TRBD2 matches 11 bases. V was pared by 2 bases and J by 3 bases, with 5 bases of the junction left unmatched. Germline V gene data show CDR1 as SSHAT and CDR2 as FNYEAQ (reference sequence). The CDR3 consists of 16 residues. The CDR3 here is CASSLSLAGGEETQYF. The CDR3 DNA follows: TGTGCCAGCAGCTTAAGTCTAGCGGGAGGAGAAGAGACCCAGTACTTC.

V is TRBV5-4 and J is TRBJ2-2, with TRBD1 matching 9 bases. The CDR3 covers 16 residues. The germline gives CDR1 SGHNT, CDR2 YYREEE (reference sequence). Trimming took 4 bases from V and 6 from J; bases not matched to a gene: 10. The DNA for the CDR3 is TGTGCCAGCAGCCCTCTGGGGACAGGGATTGCCGGGGAGCTGTTTTTT. This sequence encodes CASSPLGTGIAGELFF.

This clone was counted a single time. An end of the junction does not agree with germline; a read error may underlie this. The genes are TRBV7-6 and TRBJ1-1; maybe TRBD1 (5 bases). CDR3 length equals 11 residues. Germline V gene lookup returns CDR1 SGHVS and CDR2 FNYEAQ. The CDR3 DNA reads TGTGCCAGCAGCTTAGCACCCAGCGGGGGTTTT. This gives the protein CASSLAPSGGF.

V is TRBV10-1 and J is TRBJ2-1, with D maybe TRBD1 (6 bases). Trimming cost V 8 bases and J 8 bases, with 19 bases left between them. The CDR3 loop spans 14 amino acids. Germline CDR1 is WNHNN and CDR2 is SYGVQD (reference sequence). CDR3 DNA: TGCGCCAGCGGGCACGGACAGACCGACGATGAGCAGTTCTTC. As protein: CASGHGQTDDEQFF.

The chain is built from TRBV7-3 and TRBJ2-3; 12 bases line up with TRBD2. In germline, CDR1 is SGHTA, CDR2 FQGTGA. There are 17 residues in the CDR3. The junction had 11 bases not matched to a gene; V was cut back by 4 bases and J by 6 bases. CDR3: CASSSLPPGLAGDTQYF. CDR3 bases: TGTGCCAGCAGCTCCCTCCCCCCCGGACTAGCGGGGGATACGCAGTATTTT.

The CDR3 loop reads CASSSHYFLLNTQYF. CDR3 nucleotide sequence: TGTGCCAGCAGTTCCCACTACTTCCTCCTCAATACGCAGTATTTT. The J gene is TRBJ2-3, the V gene TRBV27; D is ambiguous. The CDR3 consists of 15 residues. With 4 bases removed from V and 7 bases from J, the gap between germline ends came to 18 bases. CDR1 and CDR2 (germline): MNHEY, SMNVEV (reference sequence).

The chain combines TRBV19 with TRBJ1-5; D is ambiguous. Trimming stripped 6 bases from V and 0 bases from J, with 9 bases between. The germline CDR1 and CDR2 sequences are LNHDA and SQIVND (reference sequence). The CDR3 has 14 amino acids. The CDR3 region is CASSRWYSNQPQHF. The CDR3 DNA reads as TGTGCCAGTAGCCGGTGGTATAGCAATCAGCCCCAGCATTTT.

The CDR3 here is CASRSQGARQFF. Here the CDR3 DNA reads TGTGCCAGCAGATCCCAGGGGGCCCGGCAGTTCTTC. The chain recombines TRBV7-2 with TRBJ2-1, with 8 bases that match TRBD1. This CDR3 comprises 12 residues. Germline CDR1 SGHTA, CDR2 FQGNSA. Germline trimming cut 6 bases from V and 12 bases from J; bases unmatched to any gene: 7.

This clone was picked up one time. The V and J genes are TRBV4-3 and TRBJ1-5; D is unclear. Germline CDR1 is LGHNA and CDR2 is YSLEER. V lost 3 bases and J 4 bases, leaving 13 bases between the germline ends. The CDR3 extends over 15 amino acids. CDR3: CASSQDLGNNQPQHF. The CDR3 DNA reads TGCGCCAGCAGCCAGGATCTGGGCAATAATCAGCCCCAGCATTTT.

This chain connects TRBV25-1 to TRBJ2-2; TRBD1 matches 7 bases. The length of the CDR3 is 13 residues. The germline V gene encodes CDR1 MGHDK and CDR2 SYGVNS. With 2 bases clipped from V and 8 bases from J, the junction kept 2 bases outside the gene matches. Here the CDR3 reads CASSERGPGELFF. As DNA, the CDR3 is TGTGCCAGCAGTGAAAGGGGGCCGGGGGAGCTGTTTTTT.

The chain has TRBV12-5 and TRBJ2-1; no firm D call. The CDR3 contains 16 residues. CDR1 is LGHNT, CDR2 FRNRAP, per germline. The V end was cut by 0 bases, the J end by 0 bases, with 9 bases between. CDR3 loop: CASGLVPSSSYNEQFF. The CDR3 nucleotides are TGTGCTAGTGGTTTGGTACCGAGTAGCTCCTACAATGAGCAGTTCTTC.